This entry lists 29 T cell receptor beta chains sequenced from one sample in a study of blood T cell repertoires in COVID-19. Produced via immunoSEQ multiplex PCR; TCRdb's table is partial and in-frame only. The sample holds about 280,000 clones, 80% to 90% seen once. Sequenced: peripheral blood. Every receptor here comes from a woman in her sixties or seventies with COVID-19, enrolled during active disease.

The chain recombines TRBV20-1 with TRBJ2-3; 9 bases agree with TRBD2. J gave up 4 bases and V 3 bases, and 5 bases lay outside the gene matches. The CDR3 is 14 residues long. Germline V lookup: CDR1 DFQATT, CDR2 SNEGSKA (reference sequence). The CDR3 spells CSASSGGLSDTQYF. The CDR3 DNA sequence: TGCAGTGCTAGTAGCGGGGGTTTATCAGATACGCAGTATTTT.

The CDR3 DNA follows: TGTGCCAGCAGCTTCGACAGGGGGGGGGAAGCTTTCTTT. Amino acid sequence: CASSFDRGGEAFF. The chain recombines TRBV11-2 with TRBJ1-1, with 9 bases lining up with TRBD1. The V segment lost 3 bases and the J segment 8 bases; nucleotides outside the gene matches: 4. Germline CDR1 SGHAT, CDR2 FQNNGV. The CDR3 runs 13 residues.

The V gene is TRBV10-3, the J gene TRBJ1-2; 7 nucleotides line up with TRBD1. This CDR3 has 13 residues. J gave up 4 bases and V 3 bases, and 2 bases lay outside the gene matches. Germline V lookup: CDR1 ENHRY, CDR2 SYGVKD. The CDR3 bases are TGTGCCATCAGTGACCGGGACAGCTATGGCTACACCTTC. Protein product: CAISDRDSYGYTF.

This chain connects TRBV28 to TRBJ1-1, with unresolved D. V dropped 5 bases and J dropped 1 base, with 11 bases sitting between them. The CDR3 is 14 amino acids. The germline gives CDR1 MDHEN, CDR2 SYDVKM. CDR3 sequence reads: CASSTLYPNTEAFF. The CDR3 DNA sequence: TGTGCCAGCAGTACTCTATATCCGAACACTGAAGCTTTCTTT.

The J gene is TRBJ2-4, the V gene TRBV18; 9 nucleotides match TRBD1. This CDR3 contains 16 residues. V gave up 4 bases and J gave up 3 bases; unmatched junction bases: 7. Looked up from germline, CDR1 is KGHSH and CDR2 is LQKENI. The CDR3 spells CASSLRTGARKNIQYF. Written as DNA, the CDR3 is TGTGCCAGCTCACTACGGACAGGGGCGCGCAAAAACATTCAGTACTTC.

The V gene is TRBV5-1, the J gene TRBJ2-3; 11 bases agree with TRBD2. Per the germline V gene, CDR1 is SGHRS and CDR2 is YFSETQ. After removal of 4 bases from V and 4 bases from J, the junction contained 2 bases not matched to a gene. The CDR3 is made up of 14 amino acids. CDR3 loop: CASSVAGGSDTQYF. CDR3 coding DNA: TGCGCCAGCAGCGTAGCGGGGGGGTCAGATACGCAGTATTTT.

The chain is built from TRBV2 and TRBJ1-1, with unresolved D. From germline, CDR1 is SNHLY and CDR2 FYNNEI. With 3 bases removed from V and 0 bases from J, the gap between germline ends came to 5 bases. This CDR3 has 13 residues. CDR3 in amino acids: CASSDSMNTEAFF. Written as DNA, the CDR3 is TGTGCCAGCAGTGACAGTATGAACACTGAAGCTTTCTTT.

This chain links TRBV13 with TRBJ1-6; D is undetermined. Per the germline V gene, CDR1 is PRHDT and CDR2 is FYEKMQ (reference sequence). CDR3 length equals 12 residues. Trimming cost V 7 bases and J 9 bases, with 10 bases left between them. The CDR3 protein is CASTRGSSPLHF. CDR3 nucleotides: TGTGCCAGCACCCGAGGTAGTTCACCCCTCCACTTT.

This chain uses TRBV6-5 with TRBJ1-3; D perhaps matches TRBD1 (6 bases). The CDR3 has 15 amino acids. Germline V gene sequence: CDR1 MNHEY, CDR2 SVGAGI. The V end was cut by 6 bases, the J end by 3 bases, with 15 bases between. The CDR3 protein is CASRPSGAGGNTIYF. As DNA, the CDR3 is TGTGCCAGCAGACCATCAGGGGCGGGTGGAAACACCATATATTTT.

The V gene is TRBV7-2, the J gene TRBJ2-1, with 9 bases lining up with TRBD2. The germline CDR1 and CDR2 sequences are SGHTA and FQGNSA. V lost 2 bases and J lost 7; bases outside the gene matches: 9. This CDR3 comprises 16 residues. This CDR3 reads CASSLFAGGPRNEQFF. CDR3 in DNA: TGTGCCAGCAGCTTATTTGCGGGGGGGCCTAGAAATGAGCAGTTCTTC.

J is TRBJ1-6 and V is TRBV9; 9 nucleotides match TRBD1. The V and J ends lost 3 bases and 10 bases, in that order; junction bases with no gene match: 8. CDR1 is SGDLS, CDR2 YYNGEE, per germline. The CDR3 covers 15 residues. CDR3 region: CASSGTGAVGSPLHF. CDR3 sequence (DNA): TGTGCCAGCAGCGGGACAGGGGCGGTCGGGTCACCCCTCCACTTT. Filled out from reference TRBV9 and TRBJ1-6, the complete variable domain reads DSGVTQTPKHLITATGQRVTLRCSPRSGDLSVYWYQQSLDQGLQFLIQYYNGEERAKGNILERFSAQQFPDLHSELNLSSLELGDSALYFCASSGTGAVGSPLHFGNGTRLTVT.

The chain couples TRBV19 to TRBJ1-4; D uncertain. The germline CDR1 and CDR2 sequences are LNHDA and SQIVND (reference sequence). Between the trimmed V and J ends, which lost 6 bases and 8 bases, there was a span of 7 bases. The CDR3 contains 11 residues. CDR3 sequence reads: CASSSWEKLFF. CDR3 sequence (DNA): TGTGCCAGTAGCAGTTGGGAAAAACTGTTTTTT.

Only one count was recorded for this clone. V usage is TRBV4-3 and J usage is TRBJ2-1; TRBD2 agrees at 7 bases. Germline V gene data show CDR1 as LGHNA and CDR2 as YSLEER. V trimming: 0 bases; J trimming: 1 base; junction bases outside the gene matches: 12. CDR3 length: 19 amino acids. The CDR3 DNA follows: TGCGCCAGCAGCCAAGAGAGGAGCGGCGGGGGTTCTTCCTACAATGAGCAGTTCTTC. Translation gives CASSQERSGGGSSYNEQFF.

The chain recombines TRBV30 with TRBJ1-2; D is unclear. This CDR3 contains 13 residues. Trimming pared 1 base from V and 5 bases from J, leaving 11 bases between. Germline V gives CDR1 GTSNPN, CDR2 SVGIG (reference sequence). The CDR3 sequence: CAWSATVYYGYTF. CDR3 sequence (DNA): TGTGCCTGGAGTGCTACAGTCTATTATGGCTACACCTTC.

The chain combines TRBV5-1 with TRBJ2-3; 8 nucleotides line up with TRBD1. The ends lost 2 bases at V and 2 bases at J; junction bases unmatched: 4. The CDR3 length is 15 residues. Germline CDR1 is SGHRS and CDR2 is YFSETQ. CDR3 loop: CASSFGQGLTDTQYF. CDR3 DNA: TGCGCCAGCAGCTTTGGACAGGGCCTCACAGATACGCAGTATTTT.

The V gene is TRBV5-1, the J gene TRBJ1-2; 7 bases fit TRBD1. CDR3 length equals 15 residues. Germline V lookup: CDR1 SGHRS, CDR2 YFSETQ. The junction had 8 bases not matched to a gene; V was cut back by 5 bases and J by 1 base. CDR3 amino acids: CASRVGTEGNYGYTF. CDR3 nucleotide sequence: TGCGCCAGCAGAGTTGGGACAGAAGGTAACTATGGCTACACCTTC.

This rearrangement joins TRBV19 to TRBJ1-5, with D tentatively TRBD1 (5 bases). This CDR3 has 13 residues. V was trimmed by 5 bases and J by 7 bases, leaving 12 bases between them. Germline-derived CDR1 and CDR2 are LNHDA and SQIVND (reference sequence). The CDR3 sequence is CASSAGLQQPQHF. The CDR3 DNA reads as TGTGCCAGTAGTGCGGGGCTCCAACAGCCCCAGCATTTT.

This clone has only one observation. The chain's CDR3 is CASSLIGTGGDEQYF. CDR3 nucleotide sequence: TGCGCCAGCAGCTTGATCGGGACAGGGGGCGACGAGCAGTACTTC. V is TRBV5-1 and J is TRBJ2-7, with 12 nucleotides matching TRBD1. Germline trimming cut 1 base from V and 5 bases from J; bases unmatched to any gene: 4. Germline CDR1 reads SGHRS; CDR2 reads YFSETQ. CDR3 size: 15 residues.

The V call is TRBV3-1 (or the pseudogene TRBV3-2), the J call TRBJ2-1, with D perhaps TRBD2 (5 bases). Trimming removed 4 bases from V and 5 bases from J, with 12 bases in between. CDR1 LGHDT and CDR2 YNNKEL come from the germline V gene (reference sequence). The CDR3 loop spans 14 amino acids. In DNA, the CDR3 is TGTGCCAGCAGCCCCTCCGGGGTAGACAATGAGCAGTTCTTC. This encodes CASSPSGVDNEQFF.

The chain combines TRBV10-3 with TRBJ1-1, with 8 bases fitting TRBD1. This CDR3 has 14 amino acids. Germline V gives CDR1 ENHRY, CDR2 SYGVKD. V shed 4 bases and J 2 bases; nucleotides not matched to a gene: 3. The CDR3, as DNA: TGTGCCATCAGTGTGGACAGGGAAAACACTGAAGCTTTCTTT. The encoded protein is CAISVDRENTEAFF.

The CDR3 sequence is CASSQVSKGATNEKLFF. CDR3 nucleotide sequence: TGTGCCAGCAGCCAAGTTTCGAAGGGGGCGACTAATGAAAAACTGTTTTTT. The chain joins TRBV3-1 (or the pseudogene TRBV3-2) to TRBJ1-4; 7 positions match TRBD1. The CDR3 has 17 residues. V gave up 1 base and J gave up 2 bases; unmatched junction bases: 7. The germline gives CDR1 LGHDT, CDR2 YNNKEL (reference sequence).

This clone was counted once. This chain joins TRBV28 and TRBJ1-2; no clear D. V lost 3 bases, J lost 0 bases, and 11 bases lay in between. CDR1 is MDHEN and CDR2 is SYDVKM in the germline V gene. The CDR3 loop spans 15 amino acids. In DNA, the CDR3 is TGTGCCAGCAGTTTGGGAGGGATGTCTAACTATGGCTACACCTTC. Protein sequence: CASSLGGMSNYGYTF.

This chain uses TRBV21-1 with TRBJ1-2. TRBV21-1 is a documented pseudogene. The CDR3 spans 14 residues. CDR3 sequence (DNA): TGTGCCAGCAGCCCGTCCGGGGGGAACTATGGCTACACCTTC. The encoded protein is CASSPSGGNYGYTF.

V usage is TRBV10-1 and J usage is TRBJ2-5; 7 bases agree with TRBD1. The V gene end was trimmed by 4 bases and the J gene end by 4 bases; junction bases not matched to a gene: 12. CDR1 WNHNN and CDR2 SYGVQD come from the germline V gene (reference sequence). The length of the CDR3 is 16 residues. The CDR3 bases are TGCGCCAGCAGTGTAACGACAGGGCGTTTTCGAGAGACCCAGTACTTC. Its protein is CASSVTTGRFRETQYF.

The chain couples TRBV5-6 to TRBJ1-5, with D possibly matching TRBD1 (5 bases). Germline values: CDR1 SGHDT, CDR2 YYEEEE. The germline V and J ends were trimmed by 2 bases and 4 bases, with 10 bases remaining between them. The CDR3 totals 14 residues. CDR3 amino acids: CASSLLGDNQPQHF. Here the CDR3 DNA reads TGTGCCAGCAGCTTATTAGGGGATAATCAGCCCCAGCATTTT.

This clone showed up just a few times. The V and J genes are TRBV3-1 (or the pseudogene TRBV3-2) and TRBJ1-2; D call uncertain. Germline lookup yields CDR1 LGHDT and CDR2 YNNKEL (reference sequence). The CDR3 covers 16 residues. V shed 2 bases and J shed 4 bases, with 17 bases lying between them. CDR3 sequence: CASSQKSGGLTYGYTF. In DNA, the CDR3 is TGTGCCAGCAGCCAAAAATCTGGCGGACTTACCTATGGCTACACCTTC.

The chain recombines TRBV9 with TRBJ2-5; tentatively, D is TRBD1 (7 bases). The V gene's germline CDR1 is SGDLS and CDR2 YYNGEE. This CDR3 spans 15 amino acids. Deletions cut 2 bases from V and 4 bases from J, with 15 bases between. CDR3 residues: CASSVSAGGGETQYF. CDR3 in DNA: TGTGCCAGCAGCGTCTCGGCAGGGGGAGGAGAGACCCAGTACTTC.

The chain has TRBV3-1 (or the pseudogene TRBV3-2) and TRBJ1-5; D is possibly TRBD1 (6 bases). This CDR3 contains 15 residues. Germline CDR1 LGHDT, CDR2 YNNKEL (reference sequence). V lost 0 bases to trimming and J lost 2 bases, with 8 bases between them. This CDR3 reads CASSQDPGGNQPQHF. The CDR3 region has the DNA TGTGCCAGCAGCCAAGACCCAGGGGGCAATCAGCCCCAGCATTTT.

This clone was detected once. The junction and the germline gene differ at one end; a read error may be behind it. The chain links TRBV19 to TRBJ1-1; D is perhaps TRBD1 (5 bases). Looked up from germline, CDR1 is LNHDA and CDR2 is SQIVND (reference sequence). There are 14 residues in the CDR3. The CDR3 DNA is TGTGCCAGTAGTCAACGGGGGTTGAACGCTGAAGCTTTCTTT. As protein: CASSQRGLNAEAFF.